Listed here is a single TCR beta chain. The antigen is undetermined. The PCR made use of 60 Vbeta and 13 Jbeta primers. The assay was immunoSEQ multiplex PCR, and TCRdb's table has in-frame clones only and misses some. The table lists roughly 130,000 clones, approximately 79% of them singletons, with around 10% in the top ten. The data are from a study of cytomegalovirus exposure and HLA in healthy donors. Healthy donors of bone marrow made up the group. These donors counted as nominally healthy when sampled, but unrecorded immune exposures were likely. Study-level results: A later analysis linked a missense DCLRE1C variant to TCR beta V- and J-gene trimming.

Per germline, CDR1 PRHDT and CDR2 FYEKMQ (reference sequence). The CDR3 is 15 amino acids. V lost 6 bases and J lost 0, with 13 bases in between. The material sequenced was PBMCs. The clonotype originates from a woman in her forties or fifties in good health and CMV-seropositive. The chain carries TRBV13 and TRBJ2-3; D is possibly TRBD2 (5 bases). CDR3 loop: CASSFGLVSTDTQYF. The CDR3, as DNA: TGTGCCAGCAGTTTCGGACTGGTGAGCACAGATACGCAGTATTTT.